A selection of T cell receptor beta chains follows, all from one sample in a study of shared clonotypes between healthy human individuals. Assay used: immunoSEQ multiplex PCR; TCRdb lists only in-frame clones, some missing. The table lists more than 1.2 million clones, around 98.5% of them singletons. Material for sequencing was naive CD4+ T cells sorted from blood. The origin of the receptors is a man younger than 45 in good health. The CDR3 runs from the conserved cysteine through the conserved F or W. The D gene is left open where the match is weak. Rows may omit the clone size; those that give it use once, few, many or a size class.

V gene	D gene	J gene	clone size	CDR3 protein	CDR3 DNA
TRBV7-2	-	TRBJ1-4	-	CASSSGLNWKKLFF	TGTGCCAGCAGCTCCGGGCTCAACTGGAAAAAACTGTTTTTT
TRBV28	-	TRBJ2-7	-	CASCHESSYEQYF	TGTGCCAGCTGTCATGAAAGCTCCTACGAGCAGTACTTC
TRBV19	TRBD2	TRBJ2-7	-	CASRFSGRAEFEQYF	TGTGCCAGTAGATTTAGCGGGAGGGCCGAGTTCGAGCAGTACTTC
TRBV7-9	-	TRBJ2-7	-	CASSFLPGPKSLEQYF	TGTGCCAGCAGCTTTCTTCCCGGGCCAAAGAGCCTCGAGCAGTACTTC
TRBV6-4	-	TRBJ1-3	-	CASSDPVWKAGNTIYF	TGTGCCAGCAGTGACCCCGTTTGGAAAGCCGGAAACACCATATATTTT
TRBV6-5	-	TRBJ2-7	-	CASSYSGLNAYEQYF	TGTGCCAGCAGTTACTCGGGGCTGAATGCCTACGAGCAGTACTTC
TRBV27	TRBD1	TRBJ2-7	-	CASSNRDRGSYEQYF	TGTGCCAGCAGCAACCGGGACAGGGGGTCCTACGAGCAGTACTTC
TRBV6-1	-	TRBJ2-7	-	CASSERSREFDEQYF	TGTGCCAGCAGTGAAAGGTCCAGGGAATTCGACGAGCAGTACTTC
TRBV7-2	TRBD1	TRBJ2-7	-	CASSRQGGPFEQYF	TGTGCCAGCAGTAGACAGGGGGGTCCTTTTGAGCAGTACTTC
TRBV19	-	TRBJ2-7	-	CASSSWPRQGREQYF	TGTGCCAGTAGTTCATGGCCCAGGCAGGGGAGGGAGCAGTACTTC
TRBV7-3	-	TRBJ2-2	once	CASSLTPSGTGELFF	TGTGCCAGCAGCCTCACGCCTAGTGGCACCGGGGAGCTGTTTTTT
TRBV28	-	TRBJ2-7	few	CASSQLYEQYF	TGTGCCAGCAGTCAACTCTACGAGCAGTACTTC
TRBV11-2	-	TRBJ1-4	-	CASSRSPEGEKLFF	TGTGCCAGCAGCAGGAGCCCCGAAGGTGAAAAACTGTTTTTT
TRBV5-1	TRBD2	TRBJ2-3	-	CASSLDGRSTDTQYF	TGCGCCAGCAGCTTGGACGGGAGGAGCACAGATACGCAGTATTTT
TRBV7-2	TRBD1	TRBJ1-3	once	CASSLAPGQGAGNTIYF	TGTGCCAGCAGCTTAGCACCGGGACAGGGGGCAGGAAACACCATATATTTT
TRBV14	-	TRBJ1-4	-	CASSAGTPATNEKLFF	TGTGCCAGCAGCGCAGGGACTCCCGCAACTAATGAAAAACTGTTTTTT
TRBV7-9	TRBD2	TRBJ2-2	-	CASSFSLAARNTGELFF	TGTGCCAGCAGCTTTTCCCTAGCGGCCAGGAACACCGGGGAGCTGTTTTTT
TRBV15	-	TRBJ1-1	-	CATSRDTGRTEAFF	TGTGCCACCAGCAGAGATACAGGGCGAACTGAAGCTTTCTTT
TRBV5-6	-	TRBJ2-6	-	CASSSSSGANVLTF	TGTGCCAGCAGCTCCAGCTCCGGGGCCAACGTCCTGACTTTC
TRBV19	TRBD1	TRBJ1-2	-	CASSIEIGGAASYGYTF	TGTGCCAGTAGTATAGAAATAGGGGGCGCAGCCTCCTATGGCTACACCTTC
TRBV9	-	TRBJ2-2	-	CASSVDRRGTGELFF	TGTGCCAGCAGCGTAGACCGCCGGGGGACCGGGGAGCTGTTTTTT
TRBV28	-	TRBJ1-1	-	CASSSPRGPYMNTEAFF	TGTGCCAGCAGTTCCCCACGGGGCCCCTATATGAACACTGAAGCTTTCTTT
TRBV5-1	-	TRBJ2-2	-	CASSSSTNTGELFF	TGCGCCAGCAGCTCCTCAACGAACACCGGGGAGCTGTTTTTT
TRBV6-4	-	TRBJ2-3	-	CASSDSTGSSDTQYF	TGTGCCAGCAGTGACTCTACCGGGAGTTCGGATACGCAGTATTTT
TRBV28	-	TRBJ2-7	-	CASSLFPAVDEQYF	TGTGCCAGCAGTTTATTTCCTGCCGTGGACGAGCAGTACTTC
TRBV9	TRBD2	TRBJ2-7	-	CASSLHSGVGEQYF	TGTGCCAGCAGCTTACACAGCGGGGTGGGCGAGCAGTACTTC
TRBV25-1	-	TRBJ1-4	once	CASSETMGGGEKLFF	TGTGCCAGCAGTGAAACAATGGGGGGGGGTGAAAAACTGTTTTTT
TRBV19	-	TRBJ2-3	-	CASSIGRTDTQYF	TGTGCCAGTAGTATCGGACGGACAGATACGCAGTATTTT
TRBV28	-	TRBJ1-4	-	CASSFPFGGLEKLFF	TGTGCCAGCAGTTTCCCCTTTGGGGGGCTTGAAAAACTGTTTTTT
TRBV9	-	TRBJ2-7	once	CASSAGLLYEQYF	TGTGCCAGCAGCGCGGGACTGCTCTACGAGCAGTACTTC
TRBV27	TRBD1	TRBJ1-2	-	CASSHAGGVTGAGYGYTF	TGTGCCAGCAGCCACGCAGGTGGAGTGACAGGGGCGGGGTATGGCTACACCTTC
TRBV5-1	-	TRBJ1-1	-	CASSPGVRDTEAFF	TGCGCCAGCAGCCCTGGGGTTCGAGACACTGAAGCTTTCTTT
TRBV21-1	-	TRBJ2-1	once	CASSKAPAGVNEQFF	TGTGCCAGCAGCAAAGCACCAGCGGGAGTGAATGAGCAGTTCTTC